This T cell receptor (beta chain) derives from a study of T cell responses to AZD1222 COVID-19 vaccine. Germline-derived CDR1 and CDR2 are SEHNR and FQNEAQ (reference sequence). V lost 0 bases and J 4 bases, leaving 1 base between the germline ends. The CDR3 is made up of 12 amino acids. Some clones are missing from TCRdb's copy, which holds only in-frame ones; the method was immunoSEQ multiplex PCR. The sample records roughly 180,000 clones, 92% being singletons. The clonotype comes from an adult who received the AZD1222 COVID-19 vaccine. The chain carries TRBV7-9 and TRBJ1-3, with no clear D. The sequences come from peripheral blood, collected 28 days after the second AZD1222 dose. CDR3 region: CASSLAGNTIYF. CDR3 nucleotides: TGTGCCAGCAGCTTAGCGGGAAACACCATATATTTT.